The 16 T cell receptor beta chains listed next were all sequenced from one sample in a study of shared T cell receptors in the human thymus. Profiling relied on immunoSEQ multiplex PCR, and the TCRdb table lists in-frame clones only, not all of them. The sample shows hundreds of thousands of clones, around 87% of them seen only once. The same sample was also studied in work on human thymus T cells.

Sequenced input: thymocytes. These receptors all stem from a boy under two years old with a congenital heart defect.

The V call is TRBV7-9, the J call TRBJ2-5, with 8 bases matching TRBD1. V shed 3 bases and J 0 bases; nucleotides not matched to a gene: 6. The CDR3 has 16 residues. CDR1 and CDR2 (germline): SEHNR, FQNEAQ (reference sequence). CDR3 region: CASSFRQGMYQETQYF. CDR3 in DNA: TGTGCCAGCAGCTTCCGACAGGGGATGTACCAAGAGACCCAGTACTTC.

This rearrangement joins TRBV28 to TRBJ2-2; D call uncertain. The CDR3 runs to 14 residues. Germline CDR1 is MDHEN and CDR2 is SYDVKM. Trimming stripped 1 base from V and 6 bases from J, with 9 bases between. The chain's CDR3 is CASSLLSRAGELFF. The CDR3, as DNA: TGTGCCAGCAGTTTATTATCCCGGGCCGGGGAGCTGTTTTTT.

The rearrangement uses TRBV29-1 and TRBJ2-1, with TRBD2 matching over 11 bases. The germline V gene encodes CDR1 SQVTM and CDR2 ANQGSEA. The CDR3 loop spans 19 amino acids. J lost 7 bases, V lost 3 bases, and 20 bases had no gene match. CDR3 coding DNA: TGCAGCGTTGAGTGCAAGGGCGGGGCAACTAGCGGGAGTCCTAATGAGCAGTTCTTC. It encodes CSVECKGGATSGSPNEQFF.

The chain links TRBV10-3 to TRBJ2-3; 7 nucleotides line up with TRBD2. Germline loops: CDR1 ENHRY, CDR2 SYGVKD. This CDR3 contains 15 residues. J was trimmed by 0 bases and V by 6 bases; bases with no gene match: 6. The CDR3 here is CAIRGDYASTDTQYF. CDR3 sequence (DNA): TGTGCCATCAGGGGGGACTACGCTAGCACAGATACGCAGTATTTT.

V gene TRBV2 combines with J gene TRBJ2-7; no clear D gene. V lost 3 bases, J lost 6 bases, and 18 bases lay in between. Germline V CDR1 and CDR2: SNHLY, FYNNEI. CDR3 size: 15 residues. The CDR3 reads CASSDDTRQPGEQYF. For the CDR3, the DNA is TGTGCCAGCAGTGATGATACGAGGCAGCCCGGCGAGCAGTACTTC.

This clone was observed once. This chain joins TRBV5-1 and TRBJ1-2; D unresolved. CDR3 size: 15 residues. Trimming took off 0 bases at V and 4 bases at J, with 13 bases between the two ends. Germline values: CDR1 SGHRS, CDR2 YFSETQ. The chain's CDR3 is CASSLEGGVGYGYTF. DNA for the CDR3: TGCGCCAGCAGCTTGGAGGGAGGTGTGGGCTATGGCTACACCTTC.

The J gene is TRBJ1-2, the V gene TRBV10-1; 9 bases map to TRBD1. The junction had 17 bases not matched to a gene; V was cut back by 7 bases and J by 8 bases. The CDR3 spans 16 residues. Germline lookup yields CDR1 WNHNN and CDR2 SYGVQD (reference sequence). CDR3 sequence: CASISSRDRESGGYTF. For the CDR3, the DNA is TGCGCCAGCATTAGTTCCCGGGACAGGGAATCAGGCGGCTACACCTTC.

CDR3 nucleotide sequence: TGTGCCAGCACCCACAGAAGGTACCTTGAGCAGTTCTTC. Its protein product is CASTHRRYLEQFF. The J gene is TRBJ2-1, the V gene TRBV2; the D is unclear. In germline, CDR1 is SNHLY, CDR2 FYNNEI. The CDR3 runs 13 residues. V lost 7 bases and J lost 9, with 16 bases in between.

This chain joins TRBV30 and TRBJ1-4; TRBD1 is a possible D gene (5 bases). Germline V gene lookup returns CDR1 GTSNPN and CDR2 SVGIG (reference sequence). There are 19 residues in the CDR3. Trimming left V 4 bases short and J 3 bases short, with 27 bases between. CDR3: CAWTSGFRGRGAANEKLFF. DNA of the CDR3: TGTGCCTGGACTTCCGGGTTCCGGGGGAGAGGGGCAGCTAATGAAAAACTGTTTTTT.

This sequence joins TRBV2 and TRBJ2-3; possibly TRBD2 for D (7 bases). Trimming shortened V by 0 bases and J by 8 bases, and 27 bases separated the two germline ends. The CDR3 runs 19 residues. Germline V gene data show CDR1 as SNHLY and CDR2 as FYNNEI. CDR3 sequence: CASSEAAPVLAREGGTQYF. The DNA for the CDR3 is TGTGCCAGCAGTGAAGCCGCCCCCGTACTAGCGAGGGAGGGGGGTACGCAGTATTTT.

The chain recombines TRBV5-1 with TRBJ2-2; the match to TRBD2 covers 11 bases. Germline V gene sequence: CDR1 SGHRS, CDR2 YFSETQ. The V gene end was trimmed by 4 bases and the J gene end by 5 bases; junction bases not matched to a gene: 10. The CDR3 consists of 17 residues. The CDR3 loop reads CASSNGLAGRGTGELFF. The CDR3 DNA is TGCGCCAGCAGCAACGGACTAGCGGGCCGTGGGACCGGGGAGCTGTTTTTT.

The chain has TRBV4-1 and TRBJ1-2; D unresolved. The V gene's germline CDR1 is MGHRA and CDR2 YSYEKL. Trimming pared 0 bases from V and 2 bases from J, leaving 10 bases between. This CDR3 is built from 15 residues. The chain's CDR3 is CASSQEITVNYGYTF. In DNA, the CDR3 is TGCGCCAGCAGCCAAGAAATCACAGTGAACTATGGCTACACCTTC.

This chain uses TRBV19 with TRBJ1-2; D not resolved. CDR1 is LNHDA and CDR2 is SQIVND in the germline V gene (reference sequence). The germline V and J ends were trimmed by 9 bases and 8 bases, with 19 bases remaining between them. This CDR3 is built from 13 residues. CDR3 DNA sequence: TGTGCCAGCGCCGGCCGGAGAGTTGGGGGCTACACCTTC. Translated: CASAGRRVGGYTF. The complete variable domain, with remaining parts taken from reference TRBV19 and TRBJ1-2, reads DGGITQSPKYLFRKEGQNVTLSCEQNLNHDAMYWYRQDPGQGLRLIYYSQIVNDFQKGDIAEGYSVSREKKESFPLTVTSAQKNPTAFYLCASAGRRVGGYTFGSGTRLTVV.

V gene TRBV4-3 combines with J gene TRBJ2-3; 7 bases map to TRBD2. The ends lost 4 bases at V and 6 bases at J; junction bases unmatched: 13. CDR1 LGHNA and CDR2 YSLEER come from the germline V gene. The CDR3 is 16 residues long. This CDR3 is CASSRLPRERFDTQYF. CDR3 DNA sequence: TGCGCCAGCAGCCGCCTACCGCGGGAGAGGTTCGATACGCAGTATTTT.

The V gene is TRBV10-1, the J gene TRBJ2-1; tentatively, D is TRBD2 (6 bases). V gave up 4 bases and J gave up 3 bases, with 16 bases separating them. Germline CDR1 WNHNN, CDR2 SYGVQD (reference sequence). The CDR3 loop spans 16 amino acids. This CDR3 is CASSGVGGTGYNEQFF. The CDR3 nucleotides read TGCGCCAGCAGTGGGGTAGGAGGGACGGGCTACAATGAGCAGTTCTTC.

The chain recombines TRBV5-4 with TRBJ2-1; 8 bases match TRBD2. Germline trimming cut 4 bases from V and 6 bases from J; bases unmatched to any gene: 15. Germline loops: CDR1 SGHNT, CDR2 YYREEE (reference sequence). This CDR3 contains 17 residues. Here the CDR3 reads CASSPFGRTSTGNEQFF. Here the CDR3 DNA reads TGTGCCAGCAGCCCGTTTGGGCGGACTAGCACAGGCAATGAGCAGTTCTTC.